One and the same sample provided the 8 T cell receptor beta chains below, sequenced in a study of blood T cell repertoires in COVID-19. Only in-frame clones appear in the TCRdb table, and some are missing; sequencing was by immunoSEQ multiplex PCR. The table includes tens of thousands of clones, about 74% detected once. The sample comprised peripheral blood. The source is a human donor with acute or convalescent COVID-19. The donor label of this sample is uncertain.

The chain is built from TRBV4-1 and TRBJ2-2; 8 nucleotides agree with TRBD1. The length of the CDR3 is 14 residues. Germline V lookup: CDR1 MGHRA, CDR2 YSYEKL. The V gene end was trimmed by 2 bases and the J gene end by 5 bases; junction bases not matched to a gene: 1. CDR3 amino acids: CASSQTGGTGELFF. DNA for the CDR3: TGCGCCAGCAGCCAAACAGGGGGGACCGGGGAGCTGTTTTTT.

J is TRBJ1-2 and V is TRBV10-3; the D is unclear. V dropped 11 bases and J dropped 6 bases, with 16 bases sitting between them. This CDR3 has 12 residues. The germline V gene encodes CDR1 ENHRY and CDR2 SYGVKD. The CDR3 DNA sequence: TGTGCCGGACGGGCTGAGCGGAATGGCTACACCTTC. Protein: CAGRAERNGYTF.

V is TRBV27 and J is TRBJ2-3; 8 nucleotides match TRBD2. The CDR3 consists of 16 residues. CDR1 MNHEY and CDR2 SMNVEV come from the germline V gene (reference sequence). V gave up 4 bases and J gave up 0 bases; unmatched junction bases: 6. The DNA of the CDR3 is TGTGCCAGCAGTTCCTCCGGGACTAGAAGCACAGATACGCAGTATTTT. This translates into CASSSSGTRSTDTQYF.

The V call is TRBV12-5, the J call TRBJ2-5; TRBD2 matches 11 bases. CDR1 is LGHNT and CDR2 is FRNRAP in the germline V gene. CDR3 length: 16 amino acids. Germline trimming cut 6 bases from V and 4 bases from J; bases unmatched to any gene: 10. The CDR3 region is CASGPETSGRVETQYF. In nucleotides, the CDR3 is TGTGCTAGTGGCCCCGAAACTAGCGGGAGAGTAGAGACCCAGTACTTC.

Notes on this clone: This sample includes further DNA sequences coding for the same CDR3. The J gene is TRBJ2-3, the V gene TRBV7-3; 11 nucleotides agree with TRBD2. CDR1 and CDR2 from the germline V gene are SGHTA and FQGTGA. After removal of 6 bases from V and 4 bases from J, the junction contained 3 bases not matched to a gene. This CDR3 has 14 amino acids. CDR3 loop: CASSLAGGADTQYF. Here the CDR3 DNA reads TGTGCCAGCAGTTTAGCGGGAGGGGCAGATACGCAGTATTTT.

The rearrangement links TRBV2 to TRBJ1-5; 11 nucleotides match TRBD1. The CDR3 runs to 14 residues. Germline CDR1 and CDR2: SNHLY and FYNNEI. Trimming removed 5 bases from V and 7 bases from J; junction bases left unmatched: 4. The CDR3 DNA follows: TGTGCCAGCAGTCGTGGACAGGGGGCACAGCCCCAGCATTTT. It is translated as CASSRGQGAQPQHF.

This chain joins TRBV2 and TRBJ1-5; no reliable D call. The V gene lost 2 bases and the J gene lost 1 base, with 6 bases spanning the gap. This CDR3 has 14 amino acids. Germline V gene sequence: CDR1 SNHLY, CDR2 FYNNEI. CDR3 protein: CASSELQSNQPQHF. In nucleotides, the CDR3 is TGTGCCAGCAGTGAACTACAGAGCAATCAGCCCCAGCATTTT.

CDR3 sequence reads: CASSYSTGSYEQFF. As DNA, the CDR3 is TGTGCCAGCAGTTACTCAACAGGGAGTTATGAGCAGTTCTTC. V usage is TRBV6-5 and J usage is TRBJ2-1; D is possibly TRBD1 (6 bases). Germline V lookup: CDR1 MNHEY, CDR2 SVGAGI. Trimming pared 0 bases from V and 8 bases from J, leaving 11 bases between. The CDR3 has 14 amino acids.